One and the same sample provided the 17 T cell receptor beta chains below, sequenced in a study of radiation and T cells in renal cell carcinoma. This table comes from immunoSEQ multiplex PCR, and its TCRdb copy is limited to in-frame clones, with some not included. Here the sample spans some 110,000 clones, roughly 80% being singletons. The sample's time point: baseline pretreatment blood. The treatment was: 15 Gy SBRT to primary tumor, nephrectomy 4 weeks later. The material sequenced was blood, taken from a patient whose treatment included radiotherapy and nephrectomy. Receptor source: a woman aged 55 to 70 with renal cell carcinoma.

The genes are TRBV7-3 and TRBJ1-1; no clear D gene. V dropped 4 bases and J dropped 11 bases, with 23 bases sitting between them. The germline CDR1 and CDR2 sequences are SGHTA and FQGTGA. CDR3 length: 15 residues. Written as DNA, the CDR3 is TGTGCCAGCAGCTCAAATGGAGGAGCATCGACCTTGGCTTTCTTT. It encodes CASSSNGGASTLAFF.

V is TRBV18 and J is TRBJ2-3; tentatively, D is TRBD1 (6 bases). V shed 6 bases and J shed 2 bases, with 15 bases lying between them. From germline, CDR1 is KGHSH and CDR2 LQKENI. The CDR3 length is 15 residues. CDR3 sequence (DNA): TGTGCCAGCTCTCTGGACAGCCCCTTCACAGATACGCAGTATTTT. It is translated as CASSLDSPFTDTQYF.

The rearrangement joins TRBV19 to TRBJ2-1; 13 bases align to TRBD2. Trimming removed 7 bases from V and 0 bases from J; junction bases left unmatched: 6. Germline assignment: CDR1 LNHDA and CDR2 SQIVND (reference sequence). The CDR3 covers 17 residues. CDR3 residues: CASTAGLAGSSYNEQFF. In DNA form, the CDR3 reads TGTGCCAGTACGGCGGGACTAGCGGGGAGCTCCTACAATGAGCAGTTCTTC. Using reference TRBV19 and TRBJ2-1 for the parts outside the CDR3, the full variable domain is DGGITQSPKYLFRKEGQNVTLSCEQNLNHDAMYWYRQDPGQGLRLIYYSQIVNDFQKGDIAEGYSVSREKKESFPLTVTSAQKNPTAFYLCASTAGLAGSSYNEQFFGPGTRLTVL.

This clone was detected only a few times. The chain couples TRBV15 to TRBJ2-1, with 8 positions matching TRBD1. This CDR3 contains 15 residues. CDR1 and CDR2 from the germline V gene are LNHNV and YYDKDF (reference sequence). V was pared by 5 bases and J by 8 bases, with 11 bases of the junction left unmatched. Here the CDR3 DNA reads TGTGCCACCAGCGCCCGGGACAGGTCTATGGATGAGCAGTTCTTC. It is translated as CATSARDRSMDEQFF.

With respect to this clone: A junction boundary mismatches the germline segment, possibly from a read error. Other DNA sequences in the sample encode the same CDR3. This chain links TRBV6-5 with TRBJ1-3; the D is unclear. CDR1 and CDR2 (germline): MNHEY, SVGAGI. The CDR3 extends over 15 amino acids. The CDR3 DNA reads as TGCGCCAGCAGTAGCGACGGATACTCTGGAAACACCATATATTTT. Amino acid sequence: CASSSDGYSGNTIYF.

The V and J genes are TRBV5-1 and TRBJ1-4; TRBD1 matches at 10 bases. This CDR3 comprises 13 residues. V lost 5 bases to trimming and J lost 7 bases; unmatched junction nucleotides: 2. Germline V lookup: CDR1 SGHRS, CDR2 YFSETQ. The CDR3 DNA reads TGCGCCAGCAGTTGGGACAGGGGTGAAAAACTGTTTTTT. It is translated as CASSWDRGEKLFF.

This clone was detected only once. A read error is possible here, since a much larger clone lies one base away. The CDR3: CASSLDHYGYTF. In nucleotides, the CDR3 is TGTGCCAGCAGCTTAGATCACTATGGCTACACCTTC. The V call is TRBV7-6, the J call TRBJ1-2; D remains ambiguous. V shed 1 base and J shed 3 bases, with 3 bases lying between them. The CDR3 extends over 12 amino acids. The germline CDR1 and CDR2 sequences are SGHVS and FNYEAQ.

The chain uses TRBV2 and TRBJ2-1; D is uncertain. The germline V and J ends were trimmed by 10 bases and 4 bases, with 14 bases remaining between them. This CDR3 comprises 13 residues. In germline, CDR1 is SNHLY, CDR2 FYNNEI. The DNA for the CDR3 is TGTGCCACCCTTCGGACGGAATACAATGAGCAGTTCTTC. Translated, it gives CATLRTEYNEQFF.

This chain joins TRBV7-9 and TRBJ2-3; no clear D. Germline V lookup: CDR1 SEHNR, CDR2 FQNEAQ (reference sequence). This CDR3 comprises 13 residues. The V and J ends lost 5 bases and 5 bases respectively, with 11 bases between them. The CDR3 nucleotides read TGTGCCAGCAGCCCCCTAAATGAAGATACGCAGTATTTT. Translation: CASSPLNEDTQYF.

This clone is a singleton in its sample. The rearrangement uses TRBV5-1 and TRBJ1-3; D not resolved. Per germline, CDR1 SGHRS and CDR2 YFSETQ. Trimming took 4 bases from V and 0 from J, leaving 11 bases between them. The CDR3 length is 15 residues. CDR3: CASSESQSSGNTIYF. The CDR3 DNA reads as TGCGCCAGCAGCGAATCCCAGAGCTCTGGAAACACCATATATTTT.

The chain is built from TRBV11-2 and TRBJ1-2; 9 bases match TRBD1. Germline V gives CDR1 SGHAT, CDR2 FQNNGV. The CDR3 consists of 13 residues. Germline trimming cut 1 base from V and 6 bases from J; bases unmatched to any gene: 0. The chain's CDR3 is CASSLGTGDGYTF. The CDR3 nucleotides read TGTGCCAGCAGCTTAGGGACAGGGGATGGCTACACCTTC.

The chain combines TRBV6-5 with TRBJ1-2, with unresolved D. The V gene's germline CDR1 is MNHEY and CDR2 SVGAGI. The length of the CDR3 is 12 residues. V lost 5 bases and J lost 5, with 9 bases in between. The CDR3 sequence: CASSPMGYGYTF. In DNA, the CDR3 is TGTGCCAGCAGTCCCATGGGTTATGGCTACACCTTC.

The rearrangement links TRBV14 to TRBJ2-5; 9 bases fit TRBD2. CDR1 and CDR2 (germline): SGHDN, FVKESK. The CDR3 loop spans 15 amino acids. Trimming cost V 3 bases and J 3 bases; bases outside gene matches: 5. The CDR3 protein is CASSHPGLAKETQYF. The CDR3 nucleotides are TGTGCCAGCAGCCACCCGGGACTAGCAAAAGAGACCCAGTACTTC.

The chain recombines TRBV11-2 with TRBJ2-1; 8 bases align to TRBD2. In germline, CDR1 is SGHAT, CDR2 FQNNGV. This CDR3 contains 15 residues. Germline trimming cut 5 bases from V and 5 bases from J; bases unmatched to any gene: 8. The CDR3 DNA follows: TGTGCCAGCAGCCCCTGGACTAGCACAGACAATGAGCAGTTCTTC. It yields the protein CASSPWTSTDNEQFF.

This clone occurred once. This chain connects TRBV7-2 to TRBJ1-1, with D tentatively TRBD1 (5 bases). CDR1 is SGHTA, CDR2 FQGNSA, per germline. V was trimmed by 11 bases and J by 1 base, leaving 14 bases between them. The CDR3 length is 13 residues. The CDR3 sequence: CAGERQKNTEAFF. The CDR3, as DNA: TGTGCCGGAGAGAGACAGAAGAACACTGAAGCTTTCTTT.

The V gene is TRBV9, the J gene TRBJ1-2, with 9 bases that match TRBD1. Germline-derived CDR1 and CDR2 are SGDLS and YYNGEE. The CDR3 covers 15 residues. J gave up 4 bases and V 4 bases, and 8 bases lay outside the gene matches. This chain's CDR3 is CASSPRQGGGYGYTF. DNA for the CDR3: TGTGCCAGCAGCCCTAGACAGGGGGGCGGCTATGGCTACACCTTC.

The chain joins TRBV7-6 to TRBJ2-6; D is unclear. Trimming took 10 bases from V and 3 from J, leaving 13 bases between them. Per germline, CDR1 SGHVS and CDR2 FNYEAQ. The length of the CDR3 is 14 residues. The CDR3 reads CATSQVLGANVLTF. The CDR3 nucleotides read TGTGCCACCTCTCAGGTTCTTGGGGCCAACGTCCTGACTTTC.